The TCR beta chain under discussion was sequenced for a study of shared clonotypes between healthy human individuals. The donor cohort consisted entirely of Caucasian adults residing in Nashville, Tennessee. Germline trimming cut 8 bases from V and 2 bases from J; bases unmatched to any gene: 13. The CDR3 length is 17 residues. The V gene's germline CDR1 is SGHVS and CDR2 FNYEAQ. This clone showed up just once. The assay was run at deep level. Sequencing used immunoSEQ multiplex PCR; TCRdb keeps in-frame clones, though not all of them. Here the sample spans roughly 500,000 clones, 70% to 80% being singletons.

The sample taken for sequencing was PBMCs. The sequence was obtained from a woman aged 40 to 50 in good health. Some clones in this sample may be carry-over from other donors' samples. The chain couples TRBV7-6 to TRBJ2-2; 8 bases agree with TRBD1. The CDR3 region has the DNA TGTGCCAGCTCACTACCCCAGACAGGGGTTAACACCGGGGAGCTGTTTTTT. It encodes CASSLPQTGVNTGELFF. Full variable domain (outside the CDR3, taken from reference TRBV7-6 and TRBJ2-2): GAGVSQSPRYKVTKRGQDVALRCDPISGHVSLYWYRQALGQGPEFLTYFNYEAQQDKSGLPNDRFSAERPEGSISTLTIQRTEQRDSAMYRCASSLPQTGVNTGELFFGEGSRLTVL.